This record covers a single T cell receptor beta chain. Its cognate antigen is unknown. The PCR employed 60 Vbeta primers together with 13 Jbeta primers. The protocol was immunoSEQ multiplex PCR, while the TCRdb copy is restricted to in-frame clones and leaves out a portion. This sample carries about 130,000 clones, roughly 74% of them seen once, and the ten largest clones take roughly 4%. The data belong to a study of cytomegalovirus exposure and HLA in healthy donors. Regarding the study as a whole: For TCR beta chains, V- and J-gene trimming was later linked to a missense DCLRE1C variant. Relative to equally common others, HLA-associated TCR beta chains showed greater clonal expansion in a later analysis.

Trimming pared 5 bases from V and 4 bases from J, leaving 23 bases between. CDR1 and CDR2 (germline): SEHNR, FQNEAQ (reference sequence). The CDR3 length is 17 residues. This sequence was found in a woman aged 45-60 years in good health and CMV-seropositive. The sequencing input was PBMCs. The V and J genes are TRBV7-9 and TRBJ2-5, with D possibly TRBD1 on 5 matching bases. CDR3 DNA: TGTGCCAGCAGCCAGGCTTTAAGGTGGCAGGGCACAGAGACCCAGTACTTC. Translating gives CASSQALRWQGTETQYF.